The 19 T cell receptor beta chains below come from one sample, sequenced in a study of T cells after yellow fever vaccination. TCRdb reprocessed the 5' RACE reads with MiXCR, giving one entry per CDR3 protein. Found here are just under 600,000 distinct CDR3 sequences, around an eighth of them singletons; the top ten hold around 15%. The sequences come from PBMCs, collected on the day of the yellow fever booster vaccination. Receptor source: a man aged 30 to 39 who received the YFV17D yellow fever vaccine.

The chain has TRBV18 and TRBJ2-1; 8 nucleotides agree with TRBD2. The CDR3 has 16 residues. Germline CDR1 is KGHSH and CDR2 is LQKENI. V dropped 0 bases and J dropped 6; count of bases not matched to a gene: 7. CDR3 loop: CASSPPQAGAGNEQFF. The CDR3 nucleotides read TGTGCCAGCTCACCACCTCAAGCGGGAGCTGGCAATGAGCAGTTCTTC. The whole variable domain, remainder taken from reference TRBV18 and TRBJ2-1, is NAGVMQNPRHLVRRRGQEARLRCSPMKGHSHVYWYRQLPEEGLKFMVYLQKENIIDESGMPKERFSAEFPKEGPSILRIQQVVRGDSAAYFCASSPPQAGAGNEQFFGPGTRLTVL.

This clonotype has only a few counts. CDR3 protein: CSGVRPSTGELFF. The CDR3 DNA sequence: TGCAGTGGTGTCCGCCCGAGTACCGGGGAGCTGTTTTTT. The V gene is TRBV20-1, the J gene TRBJ2-2; D gene uncertain. This CDR3 has 13 residues. Germline V CDR1 and CDR2: DFQATT, SNEGSKA (reference sequence). Trimming left V 7 bases short and J 5 bases short, with 14 bases between.

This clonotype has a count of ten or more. The CDR3 region is CASSLGDSSGANVLTF. CDR3 in DNA: TGCGCCAGCAGCTTGGGAGACAGCTCTGGGGCCAACGTCCTGACTTTC. This chain links TRBV5-1 with TRBJ2-6, with a tentative D call TRBD1 (5 bases). This CDR3 comprises 16 residues. The germline V gene encodes CDR1 SGHRS and CDR2 YFSETQ. V was trimmed by 0 bases and J by 0 bases, leaving 7 bases between them.

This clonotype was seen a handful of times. The CDR3 loop reads CASSQVVSGANVLTF. The CDR3 DNA follows: TGTGCCAGCAGCCAAGTTGTGTCTGGGGCCAACGTCCTGACTTTC. J is TRBJ2-6 and V is TRBV3-1; no firm D call. CDR1 is LGHDT and CDR2 is YNNKEL in the germline V gene (reference sequence). V was trimmed by 1 base and J by 1 base, leaving 5 bases between them. The CDR3 has 15 amino acids.

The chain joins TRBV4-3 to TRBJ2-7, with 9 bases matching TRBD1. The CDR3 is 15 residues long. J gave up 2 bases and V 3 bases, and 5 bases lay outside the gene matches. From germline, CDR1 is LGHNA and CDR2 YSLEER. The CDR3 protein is CASSHSDRGAYEQYF. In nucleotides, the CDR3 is TGCGCCAGCAGCCATAGCGACAGGGGGGCCTACGAGCAGTACTTC.

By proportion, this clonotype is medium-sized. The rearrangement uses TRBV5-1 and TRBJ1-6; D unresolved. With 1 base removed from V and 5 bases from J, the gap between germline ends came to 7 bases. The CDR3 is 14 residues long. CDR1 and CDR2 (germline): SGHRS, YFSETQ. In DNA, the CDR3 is TGCGCCAGCAGCTTGTACGTTGATAATTCACCCCTCCACTTT. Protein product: CASSLYVDNSPLHF.

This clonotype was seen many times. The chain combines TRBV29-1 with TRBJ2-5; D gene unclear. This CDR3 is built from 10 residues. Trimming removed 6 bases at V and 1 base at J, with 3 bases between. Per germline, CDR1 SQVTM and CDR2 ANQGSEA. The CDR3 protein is CSVAQETQYF. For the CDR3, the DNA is TGCAGCGTAGCCCAAGAGACCCAGTACTTC.

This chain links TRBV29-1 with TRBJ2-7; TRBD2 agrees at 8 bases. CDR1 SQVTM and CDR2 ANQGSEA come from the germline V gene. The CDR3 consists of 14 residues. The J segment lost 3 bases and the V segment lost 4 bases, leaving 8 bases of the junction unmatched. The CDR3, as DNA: TGCAGCGTTGCTACTAGCGGAGCCATCTACGAGCAGTACTTC. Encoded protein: CSVATSGAIYEQYF.

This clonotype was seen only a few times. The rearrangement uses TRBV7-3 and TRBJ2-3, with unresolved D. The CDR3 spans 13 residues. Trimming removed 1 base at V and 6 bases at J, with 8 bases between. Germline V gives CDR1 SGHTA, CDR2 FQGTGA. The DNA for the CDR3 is TGTGCCAGCAGCTTAAGGACCTACGATACGCAGTATTTT. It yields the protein CASSLRTYDTQYF.

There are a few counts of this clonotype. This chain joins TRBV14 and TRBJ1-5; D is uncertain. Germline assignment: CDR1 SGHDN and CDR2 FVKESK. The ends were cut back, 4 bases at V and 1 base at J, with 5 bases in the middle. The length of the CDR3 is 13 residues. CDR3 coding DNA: TGTGCCAGCAGCCCAATAAGCAATCAGCCCCAGCATTTT. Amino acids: CASSPISNQPQHF.

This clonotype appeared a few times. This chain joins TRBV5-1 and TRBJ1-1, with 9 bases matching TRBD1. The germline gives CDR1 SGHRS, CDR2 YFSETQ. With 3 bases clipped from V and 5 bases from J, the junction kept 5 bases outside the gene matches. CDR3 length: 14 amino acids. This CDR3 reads CASSSRTGVTEAFF. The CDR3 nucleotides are TGCGCCAGCAGCTCCAGGACAGGGGTAACTGAAGCTTTCTTT.

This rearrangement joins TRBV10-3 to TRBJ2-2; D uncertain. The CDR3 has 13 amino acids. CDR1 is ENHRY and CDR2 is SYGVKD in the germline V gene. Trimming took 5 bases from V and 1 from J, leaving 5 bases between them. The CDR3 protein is CAISLGNTGELFF. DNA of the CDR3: TGTGCCATCAGTCTAGGGAACACCGGGGAGCTGTTTTTT.

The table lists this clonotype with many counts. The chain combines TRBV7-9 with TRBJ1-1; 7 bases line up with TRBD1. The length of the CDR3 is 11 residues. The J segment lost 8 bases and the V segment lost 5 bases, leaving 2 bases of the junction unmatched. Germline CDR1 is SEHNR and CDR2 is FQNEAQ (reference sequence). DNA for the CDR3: TGTGCCAGCAGCCTGACAGGGGAAGCTTTCTTT. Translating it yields CASSLTGEAFF.

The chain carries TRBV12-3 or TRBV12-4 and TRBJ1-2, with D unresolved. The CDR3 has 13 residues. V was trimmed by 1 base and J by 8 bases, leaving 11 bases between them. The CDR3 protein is CASSLDPLEGYTF. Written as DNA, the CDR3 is TGTGCCAGCAGTTTAGACCCCTTGGAGGGCTACACCTTC.

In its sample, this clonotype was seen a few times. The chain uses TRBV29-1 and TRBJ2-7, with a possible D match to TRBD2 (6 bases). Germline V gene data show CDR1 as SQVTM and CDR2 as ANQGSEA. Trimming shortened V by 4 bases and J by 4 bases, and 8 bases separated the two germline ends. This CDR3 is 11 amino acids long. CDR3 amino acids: CSVGAGYEQYF. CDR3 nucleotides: TGCAGCGTTGGGGCGGGGTACGAGCAGTACTTC.

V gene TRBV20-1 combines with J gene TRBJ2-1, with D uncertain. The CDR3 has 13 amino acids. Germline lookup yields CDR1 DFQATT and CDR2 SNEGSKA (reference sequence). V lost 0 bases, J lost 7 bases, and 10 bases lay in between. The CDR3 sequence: CSARDHRLNEQFF. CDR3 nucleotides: TGCAGTGCTAGAGATCATAGGCTTAATGAGCAGTTCTTC.

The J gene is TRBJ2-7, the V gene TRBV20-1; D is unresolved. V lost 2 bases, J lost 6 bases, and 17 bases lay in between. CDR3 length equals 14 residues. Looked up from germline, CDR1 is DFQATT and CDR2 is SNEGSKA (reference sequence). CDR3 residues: CSARLSSEVREQYF. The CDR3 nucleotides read TGCAGTGCTAGACTAAGTTCCGAGGTCCGCGAGCAGTACTTC.

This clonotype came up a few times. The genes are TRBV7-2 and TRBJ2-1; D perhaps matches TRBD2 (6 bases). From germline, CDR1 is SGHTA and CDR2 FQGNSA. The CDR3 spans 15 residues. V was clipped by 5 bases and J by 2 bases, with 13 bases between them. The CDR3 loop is CASSLGTLAYNEQFF. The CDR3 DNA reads TGTGCCAGCAGCCTCGGGACTCTCGCCTACAATGAGCAGTTCTTC.

Here the CDR3 DNA reads TGCAGCGTTGGGACAGTCGCTAGCACAGATACGCAGTATTTT. As protein: CSVGTVASTDTQYF. The V and J genes are TRBV29-1 and TRBJ2-3; perhaps TRBD1 as D (6 bases). The CDR3 is 14 residues long. V lost 4 bases to trimming and J lost 0 bases, with 11 bases between them. In germline, CDR1 is SQVTM, CDR2 ANQGSEA.